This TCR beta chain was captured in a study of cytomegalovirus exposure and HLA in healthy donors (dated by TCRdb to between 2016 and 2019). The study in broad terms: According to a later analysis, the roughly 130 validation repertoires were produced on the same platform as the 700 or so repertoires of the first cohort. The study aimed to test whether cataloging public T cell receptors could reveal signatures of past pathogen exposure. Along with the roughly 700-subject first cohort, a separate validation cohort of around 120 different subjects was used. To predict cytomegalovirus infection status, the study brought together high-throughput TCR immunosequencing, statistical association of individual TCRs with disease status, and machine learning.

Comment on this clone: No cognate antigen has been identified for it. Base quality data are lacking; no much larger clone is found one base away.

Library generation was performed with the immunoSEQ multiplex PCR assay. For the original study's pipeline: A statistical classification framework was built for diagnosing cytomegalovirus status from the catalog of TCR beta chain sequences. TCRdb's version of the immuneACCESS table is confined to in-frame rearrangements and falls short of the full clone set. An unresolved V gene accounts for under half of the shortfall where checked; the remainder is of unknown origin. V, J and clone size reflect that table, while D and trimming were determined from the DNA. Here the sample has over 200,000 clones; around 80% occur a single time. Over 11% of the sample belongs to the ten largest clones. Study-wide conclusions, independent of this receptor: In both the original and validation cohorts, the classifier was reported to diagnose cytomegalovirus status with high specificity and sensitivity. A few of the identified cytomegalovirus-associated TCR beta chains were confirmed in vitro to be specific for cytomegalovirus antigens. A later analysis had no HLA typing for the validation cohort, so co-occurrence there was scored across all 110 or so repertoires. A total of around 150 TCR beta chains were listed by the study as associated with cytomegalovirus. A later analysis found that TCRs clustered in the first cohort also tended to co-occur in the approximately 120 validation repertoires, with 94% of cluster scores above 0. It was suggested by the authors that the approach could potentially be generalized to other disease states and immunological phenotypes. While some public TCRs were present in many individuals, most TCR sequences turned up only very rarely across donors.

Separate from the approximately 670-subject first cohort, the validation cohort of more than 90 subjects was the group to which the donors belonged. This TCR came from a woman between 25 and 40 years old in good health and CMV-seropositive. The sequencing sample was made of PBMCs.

The sequenced DNA is TGTGCCAGCGGCCATGAGCAGTTCTTC. Protein translation: CASGHEQFF. The chain couples TRBV6-1 to TRBJ2-1, with the D gene uncertain. The junction shows trimming of 8 bases on V and 8 bases on J, plus 4 bases between the germline ends. CDR1 MNHNS and CDR2 SASEGT are derived from the germline V gene. The cysteine opens and the phenylalanine closes a CDR3 of 9 amino acids. The only DNA kept is the CDR3, 27 bases in frame from the first base.